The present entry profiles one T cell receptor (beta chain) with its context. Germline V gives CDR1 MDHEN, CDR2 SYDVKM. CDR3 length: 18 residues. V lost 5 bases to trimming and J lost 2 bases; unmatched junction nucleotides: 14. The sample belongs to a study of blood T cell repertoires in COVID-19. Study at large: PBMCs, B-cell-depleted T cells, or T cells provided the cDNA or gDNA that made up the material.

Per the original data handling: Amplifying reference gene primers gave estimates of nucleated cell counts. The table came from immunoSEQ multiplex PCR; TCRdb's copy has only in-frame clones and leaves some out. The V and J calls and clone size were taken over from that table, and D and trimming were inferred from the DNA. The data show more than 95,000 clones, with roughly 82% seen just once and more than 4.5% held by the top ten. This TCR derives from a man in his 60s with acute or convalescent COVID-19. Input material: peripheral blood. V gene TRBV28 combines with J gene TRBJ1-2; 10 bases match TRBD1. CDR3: CASSRIPGQGRGNYGYTF. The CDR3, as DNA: TGTGCCAGCAGTCGAATACCGGGACAGGGGAGGGGGAACTATGGCTACACCTTC.